These 7 T cell receptor beta chains originate from one sample sequenced in a study of T-cell memory formation after mild COVID-19. MiXCR was run by TCRdb on the 5' RACE reads, yielding one entry per CDR3 protein. The sample has 470,000 or so distinct CDR3 sequences; 20% are singletons. Sequencing was performed on PBMCs or a T cell subset sorted from them (not recorded which). The source of these receptors is an adult woman who had mild COVID-19 (a few samples of this study predate the infection). Cell type and time point are not known.

There are a few counts of this clonotype. This sequence joins TRBV30 and TRBJ2-7, with D possibly being TRBD1 or TRBD2 (5 bases each). The CDR3 sequence is 14 residues long. Germline values: CDR1 GTSNPN, CDR2 SVGIG (reference sequence). Between the trimmed V and J ends, which lost 5 bases and 6 bases, there was a span of 20 bases. The CDR3 protein is CAWASGITGTEQYF. The CDR3 bases are TGTGCCTGGGCCTCCGGGATTACAGGTACCGAGCAGTACTTC.

This clonotype was seen once. V usage is TRBV29-1 and J usage is TRBJ2-7; D uncertain. Germline V CDR1 and CDR2: SQVTM, ANQGSEA. The ends were cut back, 4 bases at V and 5 bases at J, with 9 bases in the middle. The CDR3 has 11 amino acids. DNA for the CDR3: TGCAGCGTTGTCCGGTCCCACGAGCAGTACTTC. It specifies CSVVRSHEQYF.

This clonotype showed up just a few times. The chain couples TRBV11-2 to TRBJ2-2; 12 positions agree with TRBD2. This CDR3 comprises 19 residues. The ends lost 1 base at V and 5 bases at J; junction bases unmatched: 11. Germline CDR1 is SGHAT and CDR2 is FQNNGV. The CDR3 reads CASSLAAVLAGGRTGELFF. CDR3 nucleotides: TGTGCCAGCAGCTTAGCCGCCGTCCTAGCGGGGGGGCGAACCGGGGAGCTGTTTTTT.

This clonotype has a handful of counts. V usage is TRBV30 and J usage is TRBJ2-3; D not certain. The CDR3 runs 12 residues. With 0 bases removed from V and 8 bases from J, the gap between germline ends came to 9 bases. From germline, CDR1 is GTSNPN and CDR2 SVGIG (reference sequence). The CDR3 spells CAWSVLVGTQYF. In DNA, the CDR3 is TGTGCCTGGAGTGTTTTAGTGGGTACGCAGTATTTT. Looking up the rest from reference TRBV30 and TRBJ2-3 gives the full variable domain: SQTIHQWPATLVQPVGSPLSLECTVEGTSNPNLYWYRQAAGRGLQLLFYSVGIGQISSEVPQNLSASRPQDRQFILSSKKLLLSDSGFYLCAWSVLVGTQYFGPGTRLTVL.

The rearrangement links TRBV27 to TRBJ1-5; perhaps TRBD1 as D (6 bases). The V gene lost 2 bases and the J gene lost 7 bases, with 12 bases spanning the gap. The CDR3 covers 14 residues. Germline V CDR1 and CDR2: MNHEY, SMNVEV (reference sequence). CDR3 coding DNA: TGTGCCAGCAGTTTAAACAGGGCAGGGCAGCCCCAGCATTTT. This gives the protein CASSLNRAGQPQHF.

This clonotype was found once. J is TRBJ1-4 and V is TRBV7-9; no clear D. Trimming removed 4 bases from V and 8 bases from J, with 17 bases in between. The germline CDR1 and CDR2 sequences are SEHNR and FQNEAQ (reference sequence). The CDR3 spans 15 residues. The CDR3 loop is CASSSRPREMEKLFF. As DNA, the CDR3 is TGTGCCAGCAGCTCTCGACCCCGGGAAATGGAAAAACTGTTTTTT.

The chain has TRBV20-1 and TRBJ1-1, with D perhaps matching TRBD1 (5 bases). V shed 0 bases and J shed 3 bases, with 14 bases lying between them. Germline assignment: CDR1 DFQATT and CDR2 SNEGSKA (reference sequence). This CDR3 has 15 amino acids. The CDR3 sequence is CSARDPGLWDTEAFF. DNA for the CDR3: TGCAGTGCTAGAGATCCGGGGCTGTGGGACACTGAAGCTTTCTTT.